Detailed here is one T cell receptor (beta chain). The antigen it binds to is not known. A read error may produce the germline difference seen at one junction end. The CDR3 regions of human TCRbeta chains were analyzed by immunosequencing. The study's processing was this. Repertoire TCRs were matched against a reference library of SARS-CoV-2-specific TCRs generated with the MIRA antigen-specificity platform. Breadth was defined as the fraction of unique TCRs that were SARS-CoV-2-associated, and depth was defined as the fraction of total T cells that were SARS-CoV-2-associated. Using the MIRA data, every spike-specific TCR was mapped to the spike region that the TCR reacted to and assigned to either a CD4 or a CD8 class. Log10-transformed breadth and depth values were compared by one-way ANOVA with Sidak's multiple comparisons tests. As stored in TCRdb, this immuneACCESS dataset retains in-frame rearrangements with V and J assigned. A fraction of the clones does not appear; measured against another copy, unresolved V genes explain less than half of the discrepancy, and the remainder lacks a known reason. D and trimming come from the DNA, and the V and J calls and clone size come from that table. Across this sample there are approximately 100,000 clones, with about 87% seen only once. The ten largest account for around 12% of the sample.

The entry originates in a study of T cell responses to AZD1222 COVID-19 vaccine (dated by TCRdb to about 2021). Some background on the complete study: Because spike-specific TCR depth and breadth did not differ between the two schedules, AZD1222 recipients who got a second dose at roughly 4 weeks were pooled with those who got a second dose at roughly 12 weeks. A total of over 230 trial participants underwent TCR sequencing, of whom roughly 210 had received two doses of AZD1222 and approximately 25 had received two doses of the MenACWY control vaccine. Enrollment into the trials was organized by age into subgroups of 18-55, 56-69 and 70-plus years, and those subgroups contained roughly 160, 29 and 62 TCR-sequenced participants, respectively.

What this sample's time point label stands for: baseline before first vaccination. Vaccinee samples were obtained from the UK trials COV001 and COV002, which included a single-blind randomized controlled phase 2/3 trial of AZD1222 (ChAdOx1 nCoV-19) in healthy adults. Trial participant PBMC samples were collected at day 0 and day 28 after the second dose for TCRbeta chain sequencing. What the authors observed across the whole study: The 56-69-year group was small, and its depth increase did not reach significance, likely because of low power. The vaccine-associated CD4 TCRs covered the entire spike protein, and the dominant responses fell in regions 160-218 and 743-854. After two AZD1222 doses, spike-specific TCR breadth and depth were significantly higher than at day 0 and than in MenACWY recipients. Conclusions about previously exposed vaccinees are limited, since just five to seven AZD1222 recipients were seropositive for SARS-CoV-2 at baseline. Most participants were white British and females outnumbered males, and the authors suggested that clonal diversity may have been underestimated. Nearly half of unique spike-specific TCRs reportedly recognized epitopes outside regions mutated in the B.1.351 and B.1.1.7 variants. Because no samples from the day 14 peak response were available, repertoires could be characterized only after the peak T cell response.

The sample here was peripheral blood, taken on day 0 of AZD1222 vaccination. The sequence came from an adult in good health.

The CDR3 protein: CASSSSGLGTDTQYF. The DNA sequence is given as TGTGCTAGCAGCTCGAGCGGACTGGGAACAGATACGCAGTATTTT. This receptor chain uses TRBV7-7 and TRBJ2-3, with TRBD2 perhaps the D gene, on 5 matching bases. The CDR3, from cysteine to phenylalanine, totals 15 residues. CDR3 DNA is the only sequence kept; it has 45 bases, read in frame from the first base. The germline V gene (reference sequence) sets CDR1 to SSHAT and CDR2 to FNYEAQ.